The T cell receptor (beta chain) under discussion was sequenced for a study of T cell repertoires in cytomegalovirus infection. TCRdb re-analysed the reads in MiXCR, keeping a single row per CDR3 protein. Here the sample spans 250,000 or so distinct CDR3 sequences, approximately 17% being singletons. This clonotype was observed a few times. Sequenced material: CD8+ T cells from PBMCs. This TCR was recovered from a human donor in good health (CMV status not recorded). Some clones in this sample may be carry-over from other donors' samples.

CDR3 DNA sequence: TGTGCCAGCAGTGAACTCCGTGCGGACAGGGTCGGCTATGGCTACACCTTC. It specifies CASSELRADRVGYGYTF. The chain recombines TRBV2 with TRBJ1-2; 8 bases are a match to TRBD1. Germline CDR1 SNHLY, CDR2 FYNNEI. This CDR3 is built from 17 residues. J was trimmed by 4 bases and V by 2 bases; bases with no gene match: 12.